The 19 T cell receptor beta chains below all came from one sample that was sequenced in a study of T cells in localized non-small cell lung cancer. Some clones are missing from TCRdb's copy, which holds only in-frame ones; the method was immunoSEQ multiplex PCR. The table has about 17,000 clones, 90% seen once. The sequences come from peripheral blood mononuclear cells, collected before any cancer treatment. The source of these receptors is a woman aged 35 to 70 with stage III lung adenocarcinoma.

V gene TRBV1 combines with J gene TRBJ2-1. TRBV1 is tagged as a pseudogene. This CDR3 has 12 residues. The CDR3: CTNALPYNEQFF. The CDR3 DNA reads TGCACCAACGCTCTCCCCTACAATGAGCAGTTCTTC.

The table lists this clone with a count of one. The chain links TRBV28 to TRBJ1-5; no firm D call. CDR3 length: 13 amino acids. Germline CDR1 reads MDHEN; CDR2 reads SYDVKM. V was pared by 3 bases and J by 11 bases, with 14 bases between. This CDR3 reads CASSLVPPRAQHF. DNA of the CDR3: TGTGCCAGCAGTTTGGTACCTCCGCGAGCCCAGCATTTT.

The chain recombines TRBV9 with TRBJ1-2, with no clear D. Germline V gene lookup returns CDR1 SGDLS and CDR2 YYNGEE. CDR3 size: 12 residues. V was pared by 3 bases and J by 6 bases, with 9 bases between. The CDR3 nucleotides are TGTGCCAGCAGCGCTCAGACGCATGGCTACACCTTC. It yields the protein CASSAQTHGYTF.

The chain employs TRBV5-5 and TRBJ1-1; no clear D gene. The V and J ends lost 3 bases and 5 bases respectively, with 8 bases between them. CDR3 length equals 12 residues. In germline, CDR1 is SGHKS, CDR2 YYEKEE (reference sequence). This CDR3 is CASSSWGTEAFF. For the CDR3, the DNA is TGTGCCAGCAGCTCTTGGGGAACTGAAGCTTTCTTT.

The chain links TRBV6-1 to TRBJ2-1; D perhaps matches TRBD1 (6 bases). Germline V CDR1 and CDR2: MNHNS, SASEGT. Trimming pared 6 bases from V and 12 bases from J, leaving 12 bases between. There are 11 residues in the CDR3. CDR3 coding DNA: TGTGCCAGCAGGGACAGTTCAAGGCAGTTCTTC. Amino acid sequence: CASRDSSRQFF.

The rearrangement links TRBV27 to TRBJ2-3, with 10 nucleotides matching TRBD2. CDR1 is MNHEY and CDR2 is SMNVEV in the germline V gene (reference sequence). This CDR3 has 17 amino acids. V shed 8 bases and J 1 base; nucleotides not matched to a gene: 12. The CDR3: CASGWVAGGWGTDTQYF. CDR3 sequence (DNA): TGTGCCAGCGGGTGGGTAGCGGGGGGTTGGGGCACAGATACGCAGTATTTT.

V gene TRBV7-2 combines with J gene TRBJ2-1; 9 bases align to TRBD2. Germline V gene sequence: CDR1 SGHTA, CDR2 FQGNSA. J gave up 4 bases and V 2 bases, and 3 bases lay outside the gene matches. This CDR3 contains 15 residues. The chain's CDR3 is CASSLIAGVYNEQFF. The CDR3 DNA follows: TGTGCCAGCAGCTTAATAGCGGGGGTTTACAATGAGCAGTTCTTC.

This chain connects TRBV28 to TRBJ2-6, with 8 bases identical to TRBD1. CDR3 length equals 18 residues. Germline V gene data show CDR1 as MDHEN and CDR2 as SYDVKM. Trimming took 5 bases from V and 0 from J; bases not matched to a gene: 9. CDR3 loop: CASSRTGIDSSGANVLTF. CDR3 DNA: TGTGCCAGCAGTAGGACAGGGATTGATAGCTCTGGGGCCAACGTCCTGACTTTC.

V and J are TRBV4-2 and TRBJ2-5; perhaps TRBD1 as D (7 bases). This CDR3 has 18 amino acids. V was cut by 0 bases and J by 0 bases, with 17 bases left in between. Germline CDR1 and CDR2: LGHNA and YNFKEQ. The CDR3 nucleotides read TGTGCCAGCAGCCAAGAGTGGTCAGGGGGGACGTACCAAGAGACCCAGTACTTC. Translating gives CASSQEWSGGTYQETQYF.

The rearrangement joins TRBV28 to TRBJ2-2; D is tentatively TRBD1 or TRBD2 (6 bases each). Germline CDR1 MDHEN, CDR2 SYDVKM. V was pared by 1 base and J by 2 bases, with 20 bases between. CDR3 length: 19 residues. In nucleotides, the CDR3 is TGTGCCAGCAGTTTATCCCCCTGGGGCCGGGGGCGTAACACCGGGGAGCTGTTTTTT. This codes for CASSLSPWGRGRNTGELFF.

J is TRBJ1-4 and V is TRBV5-1; 8 nucleotides align to TRBD1. From germline, CDR1 is SGHRS and CDR2 YFSETQ. This CDR3 contains 16 residues. V gave up 4 bases and J gave up 3 bases; unmatched junction bases: 8. The CDR3 is CASSTGGTGSNEKLFF. For the CDR3, the DNA is TGCGCCAGCAGCACAGGCGGGACAGGCTCTAATGAAAAACTGTTTTTT.

The chain combines TRBV18 with TRBJ1-1; no clear D gene. Per germline, CDR1 KGHSH and CDR2 LQKENI. The length of the CDR3 is 14 residues. V shed 1 base and J shed 6 bases, with 12 bases lying between them. The CDR3 spells CASSPQGQLAEAFF. The CDR3 DNA follows: TGTGCCAGCTCACCACAGGGCCAATTAGCTGAAGCTTTCTTT. The full variable domain, its missing parts supplied by reference TRBV18 and TRBJ1-1, is NAGVMQNPRHLVRRRGQEARLRCSPMKGHSHVYWYRQLPEEGLKFMVYLQKENIIDESGMPKERFSAEFPKEGPSILRIQQVVRGDSAAYFCASSPQGQLAEAFFGQGTRLTVV.

This clone was counted between two and nine times. This chain uses TRBV2 with TRBJ1-5; D may be TRBD1 (6 bases). There are 13 residues in the CDR3. The V gene lost 3 bases and the J gene lost 4 bases, with 7 bases spanning the gap. Germline-derived CDR1 and CDR2 are SNHLY and FYNNEI. This CDR3 is CASSEQGNQPQHF. The CDR3 DNA reads as TGTGCCAGCAGTGAGCAGGGGAATCAGCCCCAGCATTTT.

The chain joins TRBV5-1 to TRBJ2-5; 7 bases match TRBD1. V dropped 3 bases and J dropped 4; count of bases not matched to a gene: 6. CDR1 and CDR2 from the germline V gene are SGHRS and YFSETQ. CDR3 length: 14 amino acids. The CDR3 protein is CASSSIDRVETQYF. In DNA form, the CDR3 reads TGCGCCAGCAGCTCAATCGACAGGGTAGAGACCCAGTACTTC.

The J gene is TRBJ1-2, the V gene TRBV9, with 7 bases lining up with TRBD1. In germline, CDR1 is SGDLS, CDR2 YYNGEE. V gave up 0 bases and J gave up 1 base; unmatched junction bases: 3. The CDR3 extends over 15 amino acids. CDR3 DNA: TGTGCCAGCAGCGTAGGGGGACAGAATAACTATGGCTACACCTTC. Its protein is CASSVGGQNNYGYTF.

The J gene is TRBJ1-1, the V gene TRBV9; D not certain. The germline gives CDR1 SGDLS, CDR2 YYNGEE. CDR3 size: 17 residues. Trimming took off 3 bases at V and 0 bases at J, with 18 bases between the two ends. The CDR3 is CASSATSNWGVNTEAFF. CDR3 nucleotides: TGTGCCAGCAGCGCAACCTCTAATTGGGGAGTGAACACTGAAGCTTTCTTT.

This rearrangement joins TRBV6-1 to TRBJ1-6; D possibly corresponds to TRBD1 (6 bases). The V end was cut by 1 base, the J end by 5 bases, with 9 bases between. This CDR3 has 15 amino acids. CDR1 MNHNS and CDR2 SASEGT come from the germline V gene. CDR3 coding DNA: TGTGCCAGCAGTGAAGGGACAGCGCATAATTCACCCCTCCACTTT. Its protein product is CASSEGTAHNSPLHF.

The V and J genes are TRBV6-1 and TRBJ2-7; 7 bases match TRBD1. CDR1 is MNHNS and CDR2 is SASEGT in the germline V gene. Germline trimming cut 3 bases from V and 0 bases from J; bases unmatched to any gene: 8. The CDR3 loop spans 16 amino acids. This CDR3 is CASSDRLTGISYEQYF. CDR3 nucleotide sequence: TGTGCCAGCAGTGACCGACTGACAGGGATCTCCTACGAGCAGTACTTC.

V usage is TRBV2 and J usage is TRBJ2-2, with TRBD1 matching over 9 bases. Unmatched junction bases numbered 6, after V lost 4 bases and J lost 6 bases. This CDR3 is 15 amino acids long. Germline V gene data show CDR1 as SNHLY and CDR2 as FYNNEI. The CDR3 bases are TGTGCCAGCAGTGTACAGGGGGCGCGGGCCGGGGAGCTGTTTTTT. Translating it yields CASSVQGARAGELFF.